This TCR beta chain was retrieved from a study of T-cell memory formation after mild COVID-19. Regarding this clonotype: Germline is not matched at one junction end, which may reflect a read error.

The CDR3 is made up of 11 amino acids. Germline lookup yields CDR1 SGHVS and CDR2 FQNEAQ. 5'RACE with constant-segment primers yielded barcoded, UMI-tagged TCR alpha and TCR beta cDNA libraries. TCRdb recomputed calls from the 5' RACE reads with MiXCR, one row per CDR3 protein. The data contain roughly 170,000 distinct CDR3 sequences, 20% to 25% of them seen just once; the ten biggest clones take up 23%. The chain joins TRBV7-8 to TRBJ1-2; D gene uncertain. Sequencing was carried out using PBMCs or a T cell subset sorted from them (not recorded which). The sequence came from an adult woman who had mild COVID-19 (a few samples of this study predate the infection). Cell type and time point are not known. Here the CDR3 reads CASSGTRGLDF. The CDR3 DNA sequence: TGTGCCAGCAGCGGAACACGGGGTCTCGACTTC.